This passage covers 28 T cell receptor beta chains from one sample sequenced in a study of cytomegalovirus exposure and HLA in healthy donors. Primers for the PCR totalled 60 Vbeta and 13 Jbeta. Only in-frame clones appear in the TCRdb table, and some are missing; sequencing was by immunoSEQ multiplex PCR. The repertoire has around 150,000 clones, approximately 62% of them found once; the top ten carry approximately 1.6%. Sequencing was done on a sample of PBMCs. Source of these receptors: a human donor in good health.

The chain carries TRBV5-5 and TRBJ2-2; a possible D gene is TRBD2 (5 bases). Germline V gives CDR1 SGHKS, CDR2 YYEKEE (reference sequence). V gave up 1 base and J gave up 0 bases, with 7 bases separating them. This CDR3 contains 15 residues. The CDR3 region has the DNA TGTGCCAGCAGCTTGCGGCGGGCGAACACCGGGGAGCTGTTTTTT. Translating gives CASSLRRANTGELFF.

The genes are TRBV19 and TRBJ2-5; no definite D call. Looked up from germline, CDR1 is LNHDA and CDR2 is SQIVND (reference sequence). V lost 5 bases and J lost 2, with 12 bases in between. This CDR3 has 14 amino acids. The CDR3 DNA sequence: TGTGCCAGTAGTTCCTCATGGAGTCAAGAGACCCAGTACTTC. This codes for CASSSSWSQETQYF.

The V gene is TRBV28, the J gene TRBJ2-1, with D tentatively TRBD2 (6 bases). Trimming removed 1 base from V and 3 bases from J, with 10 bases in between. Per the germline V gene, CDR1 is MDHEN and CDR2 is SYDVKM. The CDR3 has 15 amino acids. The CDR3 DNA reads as TGTGCCAGCAGTTTATTCCGGCGGGGCTACAATGAGCAGTTCTTC. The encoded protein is CASSLFRRGYNEQFF.

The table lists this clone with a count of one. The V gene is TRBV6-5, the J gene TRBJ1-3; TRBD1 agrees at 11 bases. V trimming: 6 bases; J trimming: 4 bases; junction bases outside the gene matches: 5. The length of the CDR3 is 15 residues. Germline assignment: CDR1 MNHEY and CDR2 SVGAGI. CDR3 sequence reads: CASSRGTGGGNTIYF. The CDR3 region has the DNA TGTGCCAGCAGCCGCGGGACAGGGGGGGGAAACACCATATATTTT.

The CDR3 DNA reads TGTGCCAGCTCGTCCAGCGGGGGGGGATCCTACGAGCAGTACTTC. The encoded protein is CASSSSGGGSYEQYF. V usage is TRBV18 and J usage is TRBJ2-7; TRBD2 agrees at 10 bases. The V segment lost 6 bases and the J segment 1 base; nucleotides outside the gene matches: 6. Germline CDR1 is KGHSH and CDR2 is LQKENI. The length of the CDR3 is 15 residues.

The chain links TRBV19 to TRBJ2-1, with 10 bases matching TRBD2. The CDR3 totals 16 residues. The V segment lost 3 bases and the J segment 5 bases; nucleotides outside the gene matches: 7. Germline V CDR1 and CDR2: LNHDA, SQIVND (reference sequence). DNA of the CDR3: TGTGCCAGTAGTATTGCCCGACTAGCGGGCAACAATGAGCAGTTCTTC. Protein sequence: CASSIARLAGNNEQFF.

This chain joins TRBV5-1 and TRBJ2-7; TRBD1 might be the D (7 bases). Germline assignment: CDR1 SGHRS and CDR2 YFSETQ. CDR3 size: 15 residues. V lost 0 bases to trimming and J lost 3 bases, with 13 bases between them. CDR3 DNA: TGCGCCAGCAGCTTGGGGGGGGCAGGGGGCTACGAGCAGTACTTC. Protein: CASSLGGAGGYEQYF.

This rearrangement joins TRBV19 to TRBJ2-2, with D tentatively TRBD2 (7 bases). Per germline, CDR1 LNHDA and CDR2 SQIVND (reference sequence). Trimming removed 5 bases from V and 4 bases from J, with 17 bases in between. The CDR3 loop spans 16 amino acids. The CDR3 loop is CASSGGAGRTTGELFF. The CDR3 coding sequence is TGTGCCAGTAGTGGGGGCGCCGGGAGGACCACCGGGGAGCTGTTTTTT. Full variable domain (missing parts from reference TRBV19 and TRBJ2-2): DGGITQSPKYLFRKEGQNVTLSCEQNLNHDAMYWYRQDPGQGLRLIYYSQIVNDFQKGDIAEGYSVSREKKESFPLTVTSAQKNPTAFYLCASSGGAGRTTGELFFGEGSRLTVL.

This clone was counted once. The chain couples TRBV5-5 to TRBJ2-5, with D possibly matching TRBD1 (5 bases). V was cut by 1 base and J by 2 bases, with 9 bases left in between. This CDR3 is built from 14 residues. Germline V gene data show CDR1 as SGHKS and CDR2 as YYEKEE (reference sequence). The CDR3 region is CASSLWAGQETQYF. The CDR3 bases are TGTGCCAGCAGCTTGTGGGCAGGGCAAGAGACCCAGTACTTC.

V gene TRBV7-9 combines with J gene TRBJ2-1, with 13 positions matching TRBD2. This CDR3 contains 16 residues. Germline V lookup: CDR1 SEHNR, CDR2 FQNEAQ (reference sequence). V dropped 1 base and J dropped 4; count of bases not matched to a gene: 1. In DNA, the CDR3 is TGTGCCAGCAGCTTAGAGGGACTAGCGGGGTACAATGAGCAGTTCTTC. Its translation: CASSLEGLAGYNEQFF.

Here the CDR3 reads CAISDRGELFF. The CDR3 DNA reads TGTGCCATCAGTGACCGGGGGGAGCTGTTTTTT. The chain has TRBV10-3 and TRBJ2-2, with D hard to call. Germline CDR1 and CDR2: ENHRY and SYGVKD. The ends were cut back, 3 bases at V and 8 bases at J, with 4 bases in the middle. The CDR3 totals 11 residues.

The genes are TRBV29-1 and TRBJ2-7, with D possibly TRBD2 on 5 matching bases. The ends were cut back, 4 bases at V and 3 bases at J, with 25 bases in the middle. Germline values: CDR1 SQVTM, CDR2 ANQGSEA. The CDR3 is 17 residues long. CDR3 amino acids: CSVAGVATAPRDYEQYF. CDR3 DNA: TGCAGCGTTGCCGGCGTAGCGACCGCCCCCAGAGACTACGAGCAGTACTTC.

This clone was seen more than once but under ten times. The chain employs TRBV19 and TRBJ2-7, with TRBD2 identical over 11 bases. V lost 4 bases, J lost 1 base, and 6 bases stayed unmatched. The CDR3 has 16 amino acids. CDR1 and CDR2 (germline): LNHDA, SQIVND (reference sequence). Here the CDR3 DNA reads TGTGCCAGTAGTACGATGGGACTAGCGGAATCCTACGAGCAGTACTTC. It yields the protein CASSTMGLAESYEQYF.

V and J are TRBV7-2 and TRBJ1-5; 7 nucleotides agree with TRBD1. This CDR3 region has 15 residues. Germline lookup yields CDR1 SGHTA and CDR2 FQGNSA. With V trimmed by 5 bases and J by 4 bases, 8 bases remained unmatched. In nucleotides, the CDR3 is TGTGCCAGCAGCCCCCGGACAGGAGAGAATCAGCCCCAGCATTTT. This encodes CASSPRTGENQPQHF.

CDR3 amino acids: CASSHSSGGGETQYF. The CDR3 DNA is TGTGCCAGCAGCCACTCTAGCGGGGGTGGAGAGACCCAGTACTTC. The chain combines TRBV11-3 with TRBJ2-5, with 10 bases fitting TRBD2. Unmatched junction bases numbered 7, after V lost 5 bases and J lost 4 bases. The CDR3 covers 15 residues. Germline V CDR1 and CDR2: SGHNT, YENEEA.

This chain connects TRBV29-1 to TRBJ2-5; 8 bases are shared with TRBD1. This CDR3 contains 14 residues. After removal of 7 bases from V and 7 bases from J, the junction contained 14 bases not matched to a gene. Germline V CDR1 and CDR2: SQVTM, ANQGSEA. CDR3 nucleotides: TGCAGCGGTACGACAGGGGCGGTTAGAGGGACCCAGTACTTC. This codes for CSGTTGAVRGTQYF.

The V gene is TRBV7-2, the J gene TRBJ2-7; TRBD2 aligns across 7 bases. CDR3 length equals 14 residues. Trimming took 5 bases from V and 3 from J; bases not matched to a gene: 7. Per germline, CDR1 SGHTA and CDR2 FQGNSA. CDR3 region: CASSRAGWRYEQYF. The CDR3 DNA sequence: TGTGCCAGCAGCCGAGCGGGATGGCGCTACGAGCAGTACTTC. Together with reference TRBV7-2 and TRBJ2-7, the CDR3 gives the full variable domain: GAGVSQSPSNKVTEKGKDVELRCDPISGHTALYWYRQSLGQGLEFLIYFQGNSAPDKSGLPSDRFSAERTGGSVSTLTIQRTQQEDSAVYLCASSRAGWRYEQYFGPGTRLTVT.

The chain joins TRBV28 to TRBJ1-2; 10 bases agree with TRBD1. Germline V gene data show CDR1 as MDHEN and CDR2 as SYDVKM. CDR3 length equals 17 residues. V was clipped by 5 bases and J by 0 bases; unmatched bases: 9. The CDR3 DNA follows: TGTGCCAGCAGTCCAGGACAGGGGGGATTAGCTAACTATGGCTACACCTTC. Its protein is CASSPGQGGLANYGYTF.

The CDR3 sequence is CASSLGAGGPGELFF. The CDR3 nucleotides are TGTGCCAGCAGCTTGGGTGCGGGAGGGCCCGGGGAGCTGTTTTTT. V gene TRBV5-4 combines with J gene TRBJ2-2; 9 bases map to TRBD2. V lost 0 bases and J lost 6; bases outside the gene matches: 3. CDR1 and CDR2 (germline): SGHNT, YYREEE (reference sequence). This CDR3 region has 15 residues. The full variable domain, completed using reference TRBV5-4 and TRBJ2-2, is ETGVTQSPTHLIKTRGQQVTLRCSSQSGHNTVSWYQQALGQGPQFIFQYYREEENGRGNFPPRFSGLQFPNYSSELNVNALELDDSALYLCASSLGAGGPGELFFGEGSRLTVL.

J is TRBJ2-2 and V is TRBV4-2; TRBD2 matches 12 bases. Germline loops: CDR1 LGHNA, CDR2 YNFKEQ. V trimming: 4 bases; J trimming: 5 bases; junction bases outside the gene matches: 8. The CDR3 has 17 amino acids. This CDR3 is CASSPGTSGSITGELFF. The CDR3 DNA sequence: TGTGCCAGCAGCCCGGGGACTAGCGGGTCTATTACCGGGGAGCTGTTTTTT.

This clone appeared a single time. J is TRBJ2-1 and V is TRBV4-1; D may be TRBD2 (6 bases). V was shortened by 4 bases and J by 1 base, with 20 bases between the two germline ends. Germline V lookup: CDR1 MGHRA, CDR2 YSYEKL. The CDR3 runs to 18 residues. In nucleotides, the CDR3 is TGCGCCAGCAGCCGCGGGGTCGTGAGGGGTCATTCCTACAATGAGCAGTTCTTC. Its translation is CASSRGVVRGHSYNEQFF.

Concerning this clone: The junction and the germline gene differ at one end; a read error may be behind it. In DNA, the CDR3 is TGTGCCAGCAGGCCTAGCGGAAAAGAGGCCCAGTACTTC. Translation: CASRPSGKEAQYF. This chain connects TRBV7-9 to TRBJ2-5; 7 bases are a match to TRBD2. The CDR3 is 13 residues long. Germline-derived CDR1 and CDR2 are SEHNR and FQNEAQ (reference sequence).

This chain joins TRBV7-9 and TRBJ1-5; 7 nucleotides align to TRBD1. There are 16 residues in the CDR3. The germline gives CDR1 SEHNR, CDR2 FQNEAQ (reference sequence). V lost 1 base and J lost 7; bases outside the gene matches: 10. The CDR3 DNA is TGTGCCAGCAGCTTAGTTGGCAGGGGGAGCGACCAGCCCCAGCATTTT. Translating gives CASSLVGRGSDQPQHF.

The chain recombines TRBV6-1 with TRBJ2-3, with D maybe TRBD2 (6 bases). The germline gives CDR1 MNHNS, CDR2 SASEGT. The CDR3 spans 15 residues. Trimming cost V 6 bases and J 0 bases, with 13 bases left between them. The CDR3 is CASSLLAQSTDTQYF. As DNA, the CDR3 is TGTGCCAGCAGCTTACTAGCACAAAGCACAGATACGCAGTATTTT.

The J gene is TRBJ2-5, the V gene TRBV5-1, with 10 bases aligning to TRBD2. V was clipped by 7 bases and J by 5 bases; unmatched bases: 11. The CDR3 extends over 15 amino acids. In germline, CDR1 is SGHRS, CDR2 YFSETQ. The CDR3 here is CASLLGAGGPETQYF. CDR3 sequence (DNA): TGCGCCAGCCTCCTAGGAGCGGGAGGGCCGGAGACCCAGTACTTC.

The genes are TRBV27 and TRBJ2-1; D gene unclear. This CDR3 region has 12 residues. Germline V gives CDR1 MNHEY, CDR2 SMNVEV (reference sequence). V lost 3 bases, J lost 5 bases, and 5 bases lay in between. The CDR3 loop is CASSFSDNEQFF. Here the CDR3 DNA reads TGTGCCAGCAGTTTTTCGGACAATGAGCAGTTCTTC.

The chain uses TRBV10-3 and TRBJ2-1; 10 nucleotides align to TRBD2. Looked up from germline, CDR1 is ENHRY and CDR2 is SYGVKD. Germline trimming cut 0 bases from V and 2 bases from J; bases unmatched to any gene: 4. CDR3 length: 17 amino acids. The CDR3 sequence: CAISESEAGGPYNEQFF. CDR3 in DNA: TGTGCCATCAGTGAGTCGGAAGCGGGAGGGCCCTACAATGAGCAGTTCTTC.

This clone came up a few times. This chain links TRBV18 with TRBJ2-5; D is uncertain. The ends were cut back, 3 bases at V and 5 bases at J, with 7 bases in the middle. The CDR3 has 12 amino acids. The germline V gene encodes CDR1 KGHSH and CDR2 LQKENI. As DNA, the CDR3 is TGTGCCAGCTCACCCTCACAGGAGACCCAGTACTTC. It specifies CASSPSQETQYF.